A single sample gave rise to the 14 T cell receptor beta chains below, sequenced in a study of T cell responses to AZD1222 COVID-19 vaccine (dated by TCRdb to about 2021). The library came from the immunoSEQ multiplex PCR assay. TCRdb provides this immuneACCESS table in a form limited to in-frame rearrangements. Some clones are lacking; in checked studies, under half of them reflect an unresolved V gene, and why the rest are absent is not known. The sample includes about 76,000 clones, with roughly 90% observed a single time. The ten largest make up about 11% of the sample. Taken with the paper, the label for time point translates to: baseline before first vaccination. The specimen comprised peripheral blood, sampled on day 0 of AZD1222 vaccination. Receptors were obtained from an adult in good health.

The chain recombines TRBV28 with TRBJ1-2, with D possibly TRBD1 on 5 matching bases. Between the trimmed V and J ends, which lost 8 bases and 0 bases, there was a span of 7 bases. CDR3 size: 12 residues. Germline assignment: CDR1 MDHEN and CDR2 SYDVKM. CDR3 loop: CASGAANYGYTF. The CDR3, as DNA: TGTGCCAGCGGGGCAGCTAACTATGGCTACACCTTC.

This clone was counted once. CDR3 in amino acids: CSVQWAGEAETQYF. The CDR3 coding sequence is TGCAGCGTCCAGTGGGCAGGGGAGGCAGAGACCCAGTACTTC. The rearrangement uses TRBV29-1 and TRBJ2-5, with D perhaps assigned TRBD1 or TRBD2 (6 bases each). Per the germline V gene, CDR1 is SQVTM and CDR2 is ANQGSEA. V was cut by 6 bases and J by 4 bases, with 18 bases left in between. The CDR3 is made up of 14 amino acids.

J is TRBJ1-1 and V is TRBV25-1, with D hard to call. Germline CDR1 and CDR2: MGHDK and SYGVNS. This CDR3 has 13 amino acids. With 1 base removed from V and 3 bases from J, the gap between germline ends came to 6 bases. CDR3 in amino acids: CASSEFRDTEAFF. The DNA of the CDR3 is TGTGCCAGCAGTGAATTTCGCGACACTGAAGCTTTCTTT.

This chain links TRBV5-1 with TRBJ2-5, with D possibly being TRBD2 (5 bases). Germline-derived CDR1 and CDR2 are SGHRS and YFSETQ. V gave up 2 bases and J gave up 3 bases, with 5 bases separating them. The CDR3 has 12 residues. The CDR3 region is CASSFGEETQYF. CDR3 coding DNA: TGCGCCAGCAGCTTCGGGGAAGAGACCCAGTACTTC.

This chain uses TRBV16 with TRBJ1-2, with a weak D call TRBD1 (5 bases). CDR1 and CDR2 (germline): KGHSY, FQNENV. V lost 3 bases and J lost 1, with 24 bases in between. The CDR3 extends over 19 amino acids. In nucleotides, the CDR3 is TGTGCCAGCAGCCATTACCGGGGGAGGTTCCAGGTTAATAACTATGGCTACACCTTC. Protein sequence: CASSHYRGRFQVNNYGYTF. The full variable domain, rest sourced from reference TRBV16 and TRBJ1-2, is GEEVAQTPKHLVRGEGQKAKLYCAPIKGHSYVFWYQQVLKNEFKFLISFQNENVFDETGMPKERFSAKCLPNSPCSLEIQATKLEDSAVYFCASSHYRGRFQVNNYGYTFGSGTRLTVV.

V usage is TRBV7-9 and J usage is TRBJ1-1; D gene ambiguous. The CDR3 consists of 13 residues. The V and J ends lost 7 bases and 3 bases respectively, with 12 bases between them. The germline V gene has CDR1 SEHNR and CDR2 FQNEAQ (reference sequence). CDR3 nucleotide sequence: TGTGCCAGCACCCTACTCATCTACACTGAAGCTTTCTTT. The encoded protein is CASTLLIYTEAFF.

V gene TRBV6-5 combines with J gene TRBJ1-1; D ambiguous. Germline V gene data show CDR1 as MNHEY and CDR2 as SVGAGI. CDR3 size: 14 residues. V lost 6 bases and J lost 1, with 12 bases in between. The CDR3 loop is CASRGSGSNTEAFF. The CDR3 DNA reads as TGTGCCAGCAGGGGAAGTGGGTCGAACACTGAAGCTTTCTTT.

The rearrangement uses TRBV9 and TRBJ1-3; 7 bases are shared with TRBD1. J lost 2 bases, V lost 3 bases, and 2 bases had no gene match. CDR1 is SGDLS, CDR2 YYNGEE, per germline. This CDR3 is 14 amino acids long. CDR3 nucleotides: TGTGCCAGCAGCGCGGGGACAGCTGGAAACACCATATATTTT. It yields the protein CASSAGTAGNTIYF. Using reference TRBV9 and TRBJ1-3 for the parts outside the CDR3, the full variable domain is DSGVTQTPKHLITATGQRVTLRCSPRSGDLSVYWYQQSLDQGLQFLIQYYNGEERAKGNILERFSAQQFPDLHSELNLSSLELGDSALYFCASSAGTAGNTIYFGEGSWLTVV.

The chain carries TRBV7-9 and TRBJ2-1, with 7 bases aligning to TRBD1. The CDR3 contains 15 residues. V shed 5 bases, J shed 6 bases, and the junction held 10 bases outside the gene matches. From germline, CDR1 is SEHNR and CDR2 FQNEAQ (reference sequence). The CDR3: CASSPPYRQGNEQFF. Written as DNA, the CDR3 is TGTGCCAGCAGCCCACCCTATCGACAGGGCAATGAGCAGTTCTTC.

V usage is TRBV15 and J usage is TRBJ1-2, with D possibly TRBD1 on 5 matching bases. Trimming shortened V by 6 bases and J by 5 bases, and 19 bases separated the two germline ends. CDR3 length equals 15 residues. The V gene's germline CDR1 is LNHNV and CDR2 YYDKDF (reference sequence). The CDR3 sequence is CATSVYAGLRYGYTF. CDR3 sequence (DNA): TGTGCCACCAGTGTTTACGCAGGGTTGAGGTATGGCTACACCTTC.

The chain joins TRBV19 to TRBJ1-4; D is perhaps TRBD1 (6 bases). CDR3 length: 14 residues. Germline V gene lookup returns CDR1 LNHDA and CDR2 SQIVND (reference sequence). Trimming stripped 2 bases from V and 11 bases from J, with 15 bases between. In nucleotides, the CDR3 is TGTGCCAGTAGTATATCGCTACAGGGTGAGAAACTGTTTTTT. Amino acid sequence: CASSISLQGEKLFF.

The gene calls are TRBV19 and TRBJ2-1; maybe TRBD1 (6 bases). Germline V gives CDR1 LNHDA, CDR2 SQIVND (reference sequence). Trimming removed 5 bases from V and 8 bases from J, with 13 bases in between. The CDR3 totals 13 residues. The CDR3 DNA follows: TGTGCCAGTAGTTCGCGACAGGTCTATGAGCAGTTCTTC. Its protein product is CASSSRQVYEQFF. Based on the CDR3 plus reference TRBV19 and TRBJ2-1, the full variable domain is DGGITQSPKYLFRKEGQNVTLSCEQNLNHDAMYWYRQDPGQGLRLIYYSQIVNDFQKGDIAEGYSVSREKKESFPLTVTSAQKNPTAFYLCASSSRQVYEQFFGPGTRLTVL.

The chain is built from TRBV2 and TRBJ2-1; D gene uncertain. Germline CDR1 is SNHLY and CDR2 is FYNNEI. This CDR3 is built from 13 residues. V dropped 3 bases and J dropped 12 bases, with 15 bases sitting between them. Here the CDR3 DNA reads TGTGCCAGCAGTGAGGAAGCTACCTCTGGGCAGTTCTTC. Amino acid sequence: CASSEEATSGQFF.

Comment on this clone: The sample carries other DNA sequences with the same CDR3. The gene calls are TRBV7-8 and TRBJ2-5; no firm D call. The CDR3 is made up of 13 amino acids. Germline values: CDR1 SGHVS, CDR2 FQNEAQ. Trimming pared 1 base from V and 1 base from J, leaving 4 bases between. CDR3 nucleotide sequence: TGTGCCAGCAGCTTAGGCCTCCAAGAGACCCAGTACTTC. Protein: CASSLGLQETQYF. Combining the CDR3 with reference TRBV7-8 and TRBJ2-5 gives the whole variable domain GAGVSQSPRYKVAKRGQDVALRCDPISGHVSLFWYQQALGQGPEFLTYFQNEAQLDKSGLPSDRFFAERPEGSVSTLKIQRTQQEDSAVYLCASSLGLQETQYFGPGTRLLVL.